The next 9 T cell receptor beta chains were all read from a single sample in a study of control samples from healthy donors and cancer patients (dated by TCRdb to about 2020). Library prep was done by the immunoSEQ multiplex PCR assay. TCRdb carries this immuneACCESS record with in-frame sequences only. Its versions omit some clonotypes, under half of them owing to an unresolved V gene in the studies checked, with the rest unexplained. Here the sample has about 410,000 clones; around 90% occur a single time. The ten largest clonotypes hold just under 6.5% of the sample. Sequencing was done on a sample of PBMCs. These TCRs come from a man aged 35-49 years with head and neck cancer.

The chain couples TRBV6-2 or TRBV6-3 to TRBJ2-5; D gene uncertain. CDR3 length: 12 amino acids. V shed 5 bases and J shed 2 bases, with 6 bases lying between them. Germline values: CDR1 MNHEY, CDR2 SVGEGT. Here the CDR3 reads CASSPVQETQYF. The CDR3 coding sequence is TGTGCCAGCAGTCCAGTTCAAGAGACCCAGTACTTC.

V is TRBV4-2 and J is TRBJ1-4, with D uncertain. Germline loops: CDR1 LGHNA, CDR2 YNFKEQ. The V and J ends lost 1 base and 4 bases respectively, with 10 bases between them. The CDR3 runs 15 residues. CDR3 protein: CASSQGERVNEKLFF. CDR3 nucleotide sequence: TGTGCCAGCAGCCAAGGCGAGCGGGTTAATGAAAAACTGTTTTTT.

V is TRBV2 and J is TRBJ1-5; D is ambiguous. Per the germline V gene, CDR1 is SNHLY and CDR2 is FYNNEI. The V end lost 6 bases, the J end lost 5 bases, and 17 bases lay between the germline ends. The CDR3 is made up of 15 amino acids. The CDR3, as DNA: TGTGCCAGCAGCCAGATGAGGGCCCCATATCAGCCCCAGCATTTT. Translation gives CASSQMRAPYQPQHF.

The rearrangement links TRBV5-1 to TRBJ1-1; D is ambiguous. V was shortened by 2 bases and J by 1 base, with 9 bases between the two germline ends. The CDR3 loop spans 14 amino acids. CDR1 and CDR2 from the germline V gene are SGHRS and YFSETQ. The CDR3 spells CASSLQWRNTEAFF. CDR3 coding DNA: TGCGCCAGCAGCTTACAGTGGAGGAACACTGAAGCTTTCTTT.

This sequence joins TRBV5-5 and TRBJ2-7; 10 nucleotides match TRBD2. V was clipped by 5 bases and J by 1 base; unmatched bases: 15. This CDR3 is 18 amino acids long. Germline CDR1 is SGHKS and CDR2 is YYEKEE (reference sequence). CDR3: CASRPGLAGGYGSYEQYF. For the CDR3, the DNA is TGTGCCAGCAGACCCGGGTTAGCGGGAGGCTACGGGTCCTACGAGCAGTACTTC. Based on the CDR3 plus reference TRBV5-5 and TRBJ2-7, the full variable domain is DAGVTQSPTHLIKTRGQQVTLRCSPISGHKSVSWYQQVLGQGPQFIFQYYEKEERGRGNFPDRFSARQFPNYSSELNVNALLLGDSALYLCASRPGLAGGYGSYEQYFGPGTRLTVT.

This clone was counted between two and nine times. V and J are TRBV28 and TRBJ1-6, with 7 positions matching TRBD1. After removal of 6 bases from V and 9 bases from J, the junction contained 5 bases not matched to a gene. The CDR3 loop spans 13 amino acids. Germline V gene sequence: CDR1 MDHEN, CDR2 SYDVKM. CDR3 bases: TGTGCCAGCAGACAGGGGTGGGGTTCACCCCTCCACTTT. Its translation: CASRQGWGSPLHF.

The chain joins TRBV15 to TRBJ2-6; D call uncertain. Germline CDR1 and CDR2: LNHNV and YYDKDF (reference sequence). V lost 0 bases and J lost 0, with 15 bases in between. The CDR3 loop spans 19 amino acids. CDR3 sequence reads: CATSRDLSPASSGANVLTF. The CDR3 nucleotides read TGTGCCACCAGCAGAGATCTCTCGCCCGCAAGCTCTGGGGCCAACGTCCTGACTTTC.

The rearrangement links TRBV12-3 or TRBV12-4 to TRBJ2-7; D gene uncertain. Trimming took 8 bases from V and 6 from J, leaving 11 bases between them. This CDR3 region has 11 residues. Here the CDR3 DNA reads TGTGCCAGCGGCCAAGGGCTCGAGCAGTACTTC. As protein: CASGQGLEQYF.

J is TRBJ1-5 and V is TRBV30, with 8 bases fitting TRBD1. CDR1 is GTSNPN and CDR2 is SVGIG in the germline V gene (reference sequence). V dropped 2 bases and J dropped 5; count of bases not matched to a gene: 11. The CDR3 sequence is 16 residues long. The DNA for the CDR3 is TGTGCCTGGAGTCCCAACGGACAGGGTGTCCATCAGCCCCAGCATTTT. Amino acid sequence: CAWSPNGQGVHQPQHF.